These 4 T cell receptor beta chains were sequenced from one sample in a study of technical replicates of blood from several donors. Generated by immunoSEQ multiplex PCR, the TCRdb table keeps only in-frame clones and is missing some. The table lists tens of thousands of clones, 92% of them singletons. What was sequenced was T cells isolated from PBMCs. The receptors originated from a human donor in good health.

This clone was seen just once. CDR3: CASSELTGFPQGWSQPQHF. As DNA, the CDR3 is TGTGCCAGCAGTGAATTAACAGGTTTTCCCCAGGGATGGAGTCAGCCCCAGCATTTT. The chain carries TRBV6-1 and TRBJ1-5; weak D call: TRBD1 (5 bases). Deletions cut 2 bases from V and 6 bases from J, with 26 bases between. Germline V CDR1 and CDR2: MNHNS, SASEGT. This CDR3 is built from 19 residues.

The chain recombines TRBV5-1 with TRBJ2-5, with D perhaps matching TRBD2 (5 bases). Germline lookup yields CDR1 SGHRS and CDR2 YFSETQ. The CDR3 extends over 19 amino acids. Trimming stripped 0 bases from V and 4 bases from J, with 25 bases between. CDR3 in DNA: TGCGCCAGCAGCTTGGGGAGAAGATATGGCAGCGGAACCCCAGAGACCCAGTACTTC. This encodes CASSLGRRYGSGTPETQYF.

The chain uses TRBV28 and TRBJ2-1, with TRBD2 matching 7 bases. Germline-derived CDR1 and CDR2 are MDHEN and SYDVKM. The CDR3 extends over 12 amino acids. Trimming removed 5 bases from V and 9 bases from J; junction bases left unmatched: 4. The CDR3, as DNA: TGTGCCAGCAGTGGGGGGGGTGGTGAGCAGTTCTTC. Translating gives CASSGGGGEQFF.

CDR3 nucleotides: TGTGCCATCAGCCAAGACAGGGGCTTTGGCGGGGAGCTGTTTTTT. Translating gives CAISQDRGFGGELFF. The genes are TRBV10-3 and TRBJ2-2, with 8 bases that match TRBD1. The CDR3 totals 15 residues. Germline loops: CDR1 ENHRY, CDR2 SYGVKD. J was trimmed by 7 bases and V by 6 bases; bases with no gene match: 10.